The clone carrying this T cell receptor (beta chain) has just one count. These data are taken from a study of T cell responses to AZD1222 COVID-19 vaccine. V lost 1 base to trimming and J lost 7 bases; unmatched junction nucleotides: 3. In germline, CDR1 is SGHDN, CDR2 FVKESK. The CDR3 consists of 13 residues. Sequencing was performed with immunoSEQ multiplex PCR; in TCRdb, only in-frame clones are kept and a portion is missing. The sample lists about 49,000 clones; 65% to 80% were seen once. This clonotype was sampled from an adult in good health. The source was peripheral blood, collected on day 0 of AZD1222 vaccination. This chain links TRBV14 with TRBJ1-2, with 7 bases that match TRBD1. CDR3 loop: CASSQGQGGGYTF. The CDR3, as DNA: TGTGCCAGCAGCCAAGGTCAGGGGGGTGGCTACACCTTC. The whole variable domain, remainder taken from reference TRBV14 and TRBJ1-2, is EAGVTQFPSHSVIEKGQTVTLRCDPISGHDNLYWYRRVMGKEIKFLLHFVKESKQDESGMPNNRFLAERTGGTYSTLKVQPAELEDSGVYFCASSQGQGGGYTFGSGTRLTVV.